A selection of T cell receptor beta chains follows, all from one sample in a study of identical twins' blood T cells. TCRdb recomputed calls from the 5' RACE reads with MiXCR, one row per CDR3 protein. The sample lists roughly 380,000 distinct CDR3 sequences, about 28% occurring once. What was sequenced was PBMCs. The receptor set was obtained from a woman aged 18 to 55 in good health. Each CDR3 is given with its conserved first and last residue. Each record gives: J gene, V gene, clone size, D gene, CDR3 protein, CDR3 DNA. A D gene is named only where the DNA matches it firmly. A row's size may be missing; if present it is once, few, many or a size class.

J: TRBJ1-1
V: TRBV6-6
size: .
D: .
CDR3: CASTHYPGGDDTEAFF
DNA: TGTGCCAGCACCCACTACCCGGGGGGGGACGACACTGAAGCTTTCTTT

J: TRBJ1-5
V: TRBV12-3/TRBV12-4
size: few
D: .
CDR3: CASSHTANQPQHF
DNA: TGTGCCAGCAGCCACACAGCTAATCAGCCCCAGCATTTT

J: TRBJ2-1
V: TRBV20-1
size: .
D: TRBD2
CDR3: CSAILAGMPNEQFF
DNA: TGCAGTGCTATACTAGCGGGCATGCCCAATGAGCAGTTCTTC

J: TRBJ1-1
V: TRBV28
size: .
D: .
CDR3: CASSSTREAFF
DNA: TGTGCCAGCAGTTCGACGAGGGAAGCTTTCTTT

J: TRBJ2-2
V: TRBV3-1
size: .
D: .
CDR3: CASSQAGTNTGELFF
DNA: TGTGCCAGCAGCCAGGCGGGGACAAACACCGGGGAGCTGTTTTTT

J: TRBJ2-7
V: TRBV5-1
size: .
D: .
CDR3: CASSLEKGISYEQCF
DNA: TGCGCCAGCAGCTTGGAAAAGGGTATCTCCTACGAGCAGTGCTTC

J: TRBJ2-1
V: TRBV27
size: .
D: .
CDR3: CASKEEGWPYNEQFF
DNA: TGTGCCAGCAAAGAAGAGGGATGGCCCTACAATGAGCAGTTCTTC

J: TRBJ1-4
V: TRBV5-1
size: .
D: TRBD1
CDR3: CASSWEGAMNEKLFF
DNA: TGCGCCAGCAGCTGGGAGGGGGCCATGAATGAAAAACTGTTTTTT

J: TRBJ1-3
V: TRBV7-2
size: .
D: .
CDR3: CASSSIFGGVGNTIYF
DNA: TGTGCCAGCAGCTCCATTTTCGGTGGGGTTGGAAACACCATATATTTT

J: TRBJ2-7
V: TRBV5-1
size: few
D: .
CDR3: CASSLGGLPLNEQYF
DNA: TGCGCCAGCAGCTTGGGGGGCCTACCTCTGAACGAGCAGTACTTC

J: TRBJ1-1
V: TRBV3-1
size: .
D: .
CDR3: CASSPAWSNTEAFF
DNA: TGTGCCAGCAGCCCAGCCTGGAGTAACACTGAAGCTTTCTTT

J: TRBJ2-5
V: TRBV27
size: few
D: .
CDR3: CASSLSTGFQETQYF
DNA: TGTGCCAGCAGTTTATCGACCGGGTTTCAAGAGACCCAGTACTTC

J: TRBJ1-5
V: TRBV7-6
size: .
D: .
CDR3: CASSLRGGVGEPQHF
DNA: TGTGCCAGCAGCTTAAGAGGGGGTGTAGGTGAGCCCCAGCATTTT

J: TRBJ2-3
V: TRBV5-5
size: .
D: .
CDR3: CASSFENTDTQYF
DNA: TGTGCCAGCAGCTTCGAGAACACAGATACGCAGTATTTT

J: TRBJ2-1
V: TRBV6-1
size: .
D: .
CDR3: CASSVGMGVYNEQFF
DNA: TGTGCCAGCAGTGTTGGGATGGGGGTCTACAATGAGCAGTTCTTC

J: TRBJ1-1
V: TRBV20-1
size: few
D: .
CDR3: CSAPGASPGAFF
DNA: TGCAGTGCTCCCGGGGCCTCCCCGGGAGCTTTCTTT

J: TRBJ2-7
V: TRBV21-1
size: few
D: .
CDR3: CASRARREQYF
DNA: TGTGCCAGCAGGGCAAGACGCGAGCAGTACTTC

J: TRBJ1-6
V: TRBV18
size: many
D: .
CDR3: CASSPRQQGRTYNSPLHF
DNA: TGTGCCAGCTCACCACGGCAGCAGGGAAGGACCTATAATTCACCCCTCCACTTT

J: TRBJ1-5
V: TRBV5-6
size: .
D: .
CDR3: CASSRGQYNHPQHF
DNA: TGTGCCAGCAGCCGAGGACAGTACAATCATCCCCAGCATTTT

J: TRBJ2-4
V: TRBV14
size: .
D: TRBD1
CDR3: CARSQGGGWNIQYF
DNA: TGTGCCCGCAGCCAAGGGGGCGGTTGGAACATTCAGTACTTC

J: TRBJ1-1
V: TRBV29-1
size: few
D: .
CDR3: CSVGAGYEAFF
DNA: TGCAGCGTTGGCGCCGGCTATGAAGCTTTCTTT

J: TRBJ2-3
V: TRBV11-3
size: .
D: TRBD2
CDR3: CVSSSTSGRTDTQYF
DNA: TGTGTCAGCAGTTCCACTAGCGGGAGAACAGATACGCAGTATTTT

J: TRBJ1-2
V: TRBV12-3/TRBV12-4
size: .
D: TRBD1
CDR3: CASSDDRGRDYGYTF
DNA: TGTGCCAGCAGCGACGACAGGGGAAGAGACTATGGCTACACCTTC

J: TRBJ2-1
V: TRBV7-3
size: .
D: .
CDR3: CASSLTGRISYNEQFF
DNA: TGTGCCAGCAGCTTAACTGGACGGATCTCCTACAATGAGCAGTTCTTC